Listed below are T cell receptor beta chains from one sample, sequenced in a study of T cell responses to AZD1222 COVID-19 vaccine. Some clones are missing from TCRdb's copy, which holds only in-frame ones; the method was immunoSEQ multiplex PCR. The profile shows approximately 100,000 clones, 88% of them singletons. The specimen comprised peripheral blood, sampled on day 0 of MenACWY control vaccination. The receptors shown here come from an adult in good health. CDR3s include the opening cysteine and the closing phenylalanine or tryptophan. Each record gives: V gene, D gene, J gene, clone size, CDR3 protein, CDR3 DNA. A D gene is named only where the DNA matches it firmly. A clone size is listed for some rows: how often the clone was seen (once, few, many), or a class if it is expanded.

v_call: TRBV2
d_call: NA
j_call: TRBJ1-5
clone_size: NA
cdr3_aa: CASNGDVRGATSYSNQPQHF
cdr3_nt: TGTGCCAGCAATGGGGACGTACGGGGGGCGACCTCATATAGCAATCAGCCCCAGCATTTT

v_call: TRBV19
d_call: TRBD1
j_call: TRBJ2-7
clone_size: NA
cdr3_aa: CATQPRDSYEQYF
cdr3_nt: TGTGCCACCCAACCCCGGGACAGTTACGAGCAGTACTTC

v_call: TRBV4-2
d_call: NA
j_call: TRBJ2-7
clone_size: NA
cdr3_aa: CASSQDLTAGSYEQYF
cdr3_nt: TGTGCCAGCAGCCAAGACTTGACTGCGGGCTCCTACGAGCAGTACTTC

v_call: TRBV27
d_call: TRBD2
j_call: TRBJ2-1
clone_size: NA
cdr3_aa: CASSTGGLAGVEQFF
cdr3_nt: TGTGCCAGCAGTACGGGGGGCCTAGCGGGAGTTGAGCAGTTCTTC

v_call: TRBV5-8
d_call: TRBD1
j_call: TRBJ1-2
clone_size: NA
cdr3_aa: CASSWDRVGNYGYTF
cdr3_nt: TGTGCCAGCAGCTGGGACAGGGTAGGGAACTATGGCTACACCTTC

v_call: TRBV3-1/TRBV3-2
d_call: NA
j_call: TRBJ1-4
clone_size: NA
cdr3_aa: CASSQFERLFF
cdr3_nt: TGTGCCAGCAGCCAGTTTGAAAGGCTGTTTTTT

v_call: TRBV5-8
d_call: NA
j_call: TRBJ1-1
clone_size: once
cdr3_aa: CASSETPLNTEAFF
cdr3_nt: TGTGCCAGCAGCGAGACTCCCTTGAACACTGAAGCTTTCTTT

v_call: TRBV19
d_call: NA
j_call: TRBJ1-4
clone_size: NA
cdr3_aa: CASSVSIVATNEKLFF
cdr3_nt: TGTGCCAGTAGTGTCTCAATCGTTGCAACTAATGAAAAACTGTTTTTT

v_call: TRBV28
d_call: NA
j_call: TRBJ1-1
clone_size: NA
cdr3_aa: CASSFSYTEAFF
cdr3_nt: TGTGCCAGCAGTTTTTCGTACACTGAAGCTTTCTTT

v_call: TRBV28
d_call: NA
j_call: TRBJ1-2
clone_size: once
cdr3_aa: CASTQGGNGYTF
cdr3_nt: TGTGCCAGCACCCAAGGGGGAAATGGCTACACCTTC

v_call: TRBV19
d_call: NA
j_call: TRBJ1-3
clone_size: NA
cdr3_aa: CASGQSSGNTIYF
cdr3_nt: TGTGCCAGTGGACAGTCTTCTGGAAACACCATATATTTT

v_call: TRBV30
d_call: NA
j_call: TRBJ2-4
clone_size: NA
cdr3_aa: CASSAVRTRNIQYF
cdr3_nt: TGTGCCTCCTCAGCGGTCCGAACCCGGAACATTCAGTACTTC

v_call: TRBV11-3
d_call: TRBD2
j_call: TRBJ2-2
clone_size: NA
cdr3_aa: CASSSSGRADGDTGELFF
cdr3_nt: TGTGCCAGCAGCTCTAGCGGGAGGGCCGACGGGGATACCGGGGAGCTGTTTTTT

v_call: TRBV6-1
d_call: TRBD2
j_call: TRBJ2-2
clone_size: NA
cdr3_aa: CASSGLPGLAGVAGELFF
cdr3_nt: TGTGCCAGCAGTGGCCTGCCGGGACTAGCGGGAGTGGCCGGGGAGCTGTTTTTT

v_call: TRBV5-5
d_call: TRBD1
j_call: TRBJ1-4
clone_size: NA
cdr3_aa: CASTTRGQGVNEKLFF
cdr3_nt: TGTGCCAGCACAACACGGGGACAGGGAGTTAATGAAAAACTGTTTTTT

v_call: TRBV27
d_call: TRBD1
j_call: TRBJ2-3
clone_size: NA
cdr3_aa: CASRGGQGKADTQYF
cdr3_nt: TGTGCCAGCAGAGGAGGACAGGGGAAGGCAGATACGCAGTATTTT

v_call: TRBV18
d_call: NA
j_call: TRBJ2-7
clone_size: NA
cdr3_aa: CASSRRESYEQYF
cdr3_nt: TGTGCCAGCTCTCGTCGTGAGTCCTACGAGCAGTACTTC

v_call: TRBV13
d_call: NA
j_call: TRBJ1-3
clone_size: NA
cdr3_aa: CASSLEDGRSSGNTIYF
cdr3_nt: TGTGCCAGCAGCTTAGAGGACGGACGGTCCTCTGGAAACACCATATATTTT

v_call: TRBV19
d_call: TRBD1
j_call: TRBJ1-1
clone_size: NA
cdr3_aa: CASSLETGGPLNTEAFF
cdr3_nt: TGTGCCAGTAGTCTAGAAACAGGGGGCCCCCTGAACACTGAAGCTTTCTTT

v_call: TRBV14
d_call: TRBD1
j_call: TRBJ2-1
clone_size: NA
cdr3_aa: CASSQLQGNLNEQFF
cdr3_nt: TGTGCCAGCAGCCAACTACAGGGGAATCTCAATGAGCAGTTCTTC

v_call: TRBV3-1/TRBV3-2
d_call: NA
j_call: TRBJ2-7
clone_size: once
cdr3_aa: CASSQMISYEQYF
cdr3_nt: TGTGCCAGCAGCCAAATGATCTCCTACGAGCAGTACTTC

v_call: TRBV7-9
d_call: NA
j_call: TRBJ2-3
clone_size: NA
cdr3_aa: CASSLPDTQYF
cdr3_nt: TGTGCCAGCAGCTTACCAGATACGCAGTATTTT

v_call: TRBV4-2
d_call: NA
j_call: TRBJ2-1
clone_size: NA
cdr3_aa: CASSLPSRGYYNEQFF
cdr3_nt: TGTGCCAGCAGCCTACCGTCTAGGGGTTACTACAATGAGCAGTTCTTC

v_call: TRBV7-2
d_call: NA
j_call: TRBJ1-5
clone_size: once
cdr3_aa: CASSLARQGPSNQPQHF
cdr3_nt: TGTGCCAGCAGCTTAGCGCGGCAGGGCCCAAGCAATCAGCCCCAGCATTTT

v_call: TRBV15
d_call: TRBD1
j_call: TRBJ1-1
clone_size: NA
cdr3_aa: CATSRAGQPTEAFF
cdr3_nt: TGTGCCACCAGCAGAGCGGGACAGCCTACAGAAGCTTTCTTT

v_call: TRBV28
d_call: NA
j_call: TRBJ1-2
clone_size: NA
cdr3_aa: CASSSYYGYTF
cdr3_nt: TGTGCCAGCAGTTCCTACTATGGCTACACCTTC

v_call: TRBV4-3
d_call: NA
j_call: TRBJ2-2
clone_size: NA
cdr3_aa: CASSQVSGPANTGELFF
cdr3_nt: TGCGCCAGCAGCCAAGTCTCTGGACCCGCGAACACCGGGGAGCTGTTTTTT

v_call: TRBV11-3
d_call: NA
j_call: TRBJ2-1
clone_size: NA
cdr3_aa: CASSTGTYNEQFF
cdr3_nt: TGTGCCAGCAGCACAGGGACCTACAATGAGCAGTTCTTC

v_call: TRBV9
d_call: TRBD1
j_call: TRBJ1-2
clone_size: NA
cdr3_aa: CASSPNPDRSFYGYTF
cdr3_nt: TGTGCCAGCAGCCCTAACCCGGACAGGTCCTTCTATGGCTACACCTTC

v_call: TRBV28
d_call: NA
j_call: TRBJ1-1
clone_size: NA
cdr3_aa: CASSLDGLNTEAFF
cdr3_nt: TGTGCCAGCAGTTTGGACGGATTGAACACTGAAGCTTTCTTT

v_call: TRBV6-2/TRBV6-3
d_call: NA
j_call: TRBJ1-1
clone_size: NA
cdr3_aa: CASSSTENTEAFF
cdr3_nt: TGTGCCAGCAGTTCGACAGAGAACACTGAAGCTTTCTTT

v_call: TRBV5-1
d_call: NA
j_call: TRBJ2-7
clone_size: NA
cdr3_aa: CASSAVEVGEQYF
cdr3_nt: TGCGCCAGCAGCGCCGTTGAAGTAGGCGAGCAGTACTTC

v_call: TRBV18
d_call: NA
j_call: TRBJ2-7
clone_size: NA
cdr3_aa: CASSPSSDGQREQYF
cdr3_nt: TGTGCCAGCTCACCTTCTTCGGACGGTCAACGGGAGCAGTACTTC

v_call: TRBV2
d_call: TRBD1
j_call: TRBJ1-1
clone_size: NA
cdr3_aa: CASSPLQGGAFF
cdr3_nt: TGTGCCAGCAGTCCCTTACAGGGGGGAGCTTTCTTT

v_call: TRBV19
d_call: TRBD1
j_call: TRBJ1-1
clone_size: NA
cdr3_aa: CASSADRWITEAFF
cdr3_nt: TGTGCCAGTAGTGCGGACAGGTGGATCACTGAAGCTTTCTTT

v_call: TRBV10-3
d_call: NA
j_call: TRBJ1-1
clone_size: NA
cdr3_aa: CAISEYSLGSNTEAFF
cdr3_nt: TGTGCCATCAGTGAGTACTCGCTGGGATCGAACACTGAAGCTTTCTTT

v_call: TRBV19
d_call: NA
j_call: TRBJ1-5
clone_size: NA
cdr3_aa: CASSIDRGTSNQPQHF
cdr3_nt: TGTGCCAGTAGTATAGATCGGGGCACTAGCAATCAGCCCCAGCATTTT

v_call: TRBV6-2/TRBV6-3
d_call: NA
j_call: TRBJ1-1
clone_size: NA
cdr3_aa: CASSYPGGAFF
cdr3_nt: TGTGCCAGCAGTTATCCGGGAGGAGCTTTCTTT

v_call: TRBV5-1
d_call: NA
j_call: TRBJ2-7
clone_size: NA
cdr3_aa: CASRGEAYEQYF
cdr3_nt: TGCGCCAGCAGAGGGGAAGCTTACGAGCAGTACTTC

v_call: TRBV7-2
d_call: NA
j_call: TRBJ2-3
clone_size: NA
cdr3_aa: CASSQDPSTDTQYF
cdr3_nt: TGTGCCAGCAGCCAAGATCCTAGCACAGATACGCAGTATTTT

v_call: TRBV19
d_call: TRBD1
j_call: TRBJ2-1
clone_size: NA
cdr3_aa: CASSIPGQGRNEQFF
cdr3_nt: TGTGCCAGTAGTATCCCGGGACAGGGGAGGAATGAGCAGTTCTTC

v_call: TRBV2
d_call: NA
j_call: TRBJ1-5
clone_size: NA
cdr3_aa: CASSRTADQPQHF
cdr3_nt: TGTGCCAGCAGTCGGACAGCCGATCAGCCCCAGCATTTT

v_call: TRBV10-3
d_call: NA
j_call: TRBJ1-4
clone_size: NA
cdr3_aa: CAIRPTGAINEKLFF
cdr3_nt: TGTGCCATCAGGCCCACGGGGGCCATTAATGAAAAACTGTTTTTT

v_call: TRBV18
d_call: NA
j_call: TRBJ2-7
clone_size: NA
cdr3_aa: CASSPIRTEEQYF
cdr3_nt: TGTGCCAGCTCACCTATCCGTACCGAAGAGCAGTACTTC

v_call: TRBV6-2/TRBV6-3
d_call: NA
j_call: TRBJ1-5
clone_size: NA
cdr3_aa: CASSYDLQRQPQHF
cdr3_nt: TGTGCCAGCAGTTACGACCTACAGAGACAGCCCCAGCATTTT

v_call: TRBV11-2
d_call: NA
j_call: TRBJ1-6
clone_size: few
cdr3_aa: CASSLGTPTLHF
cdr3_nt: TGTGCCAGCAGCTTAGGGACACCGACCCTCCACTTT

v_call: TRBV6-2/TRBV6-3
d_call: NA
j_call: TRBJ1-4
clone_size: NA
cdr3_aa: CASSWGIEKLFF
cdr3_nt: TGTGCCAGCAGTTGGGGGATTGAAAAACTGTTTTTT

v_call: TRBV19
d_call: NA
j_call: TRBJ2-3
clone_size: NA
cdr3_aa: CASSMAVGAVRDTQYF
cdr3_nt: TGTGCCAGTAGTATGGCAGTGGGGGCCGTGAGGGATACGCAGTATTTT

v_call: TRBV28
d_call: NA
j_call: TRBJ1-6
clone_size: NA
cdr3_aa: CASSLLQYNSPLHF
cdr3_nt: TGTGCCAGCAGTTTACTACAGTATAATTCACCCCTCCACTTT

v_call: TRBV13
d_call: TRBD2
j_call: TRBJ2-3
clone_size: NA
cdr3_aa: CASSPREGGQYF
cdr3_nt: TGTGCCAGCAGCCCCCGGGAGGGTGGGCAGTATTTT

v_call: TRBV7-2
d_call: NA
j_call: TRBJ2-1
clone_size: NA
cdr3_aa: CASSLGQTGNEQFF
cdr3_nt: TGTGCCAGCAGCTTAGGTCAGACCGGCAATGAGCAGTTCTTC

v_call: TRBV7-3
d_call: NA
j_call: TRBJ2-3
clone_size: NA
cdr3_aa: CASSVRGSTDTQYF
cdr3_nt: TGTGCCAGCAGCGTAAGGGGCTCCACGGATACGCAGTATTTT

v_call: TRBV4-1
d_call: NA
j_call: TRBJ2-6
clone_size: NA
cdr3_aa: CASSPGSLWTRLPGANVLTF
cdr3_nt: TGCGCCAGCAGCCCAGGAAGCCTATGGACGAGGCTTCCTGGGGCCAACGTCCTGACTTTC

v_call: TRBV7-9
d_call: NA
j_call: TRBJ2-7
clone_size: once
cdr3_aa: CASSESNYEQYF
cdr3_nt: TGTGCCAGCAGCGAGTCCAACTACGAGCAGTACTTC

v_call: TRBV29-1
d_call: NA
j_call: TRBJ2-7
clone_size: NA
cdr3_aa: CSVEVDRYEQYF
cdr3_nt: TGCAGCGTTGAAGTCGACAGGTACGAGCAGTACTTC